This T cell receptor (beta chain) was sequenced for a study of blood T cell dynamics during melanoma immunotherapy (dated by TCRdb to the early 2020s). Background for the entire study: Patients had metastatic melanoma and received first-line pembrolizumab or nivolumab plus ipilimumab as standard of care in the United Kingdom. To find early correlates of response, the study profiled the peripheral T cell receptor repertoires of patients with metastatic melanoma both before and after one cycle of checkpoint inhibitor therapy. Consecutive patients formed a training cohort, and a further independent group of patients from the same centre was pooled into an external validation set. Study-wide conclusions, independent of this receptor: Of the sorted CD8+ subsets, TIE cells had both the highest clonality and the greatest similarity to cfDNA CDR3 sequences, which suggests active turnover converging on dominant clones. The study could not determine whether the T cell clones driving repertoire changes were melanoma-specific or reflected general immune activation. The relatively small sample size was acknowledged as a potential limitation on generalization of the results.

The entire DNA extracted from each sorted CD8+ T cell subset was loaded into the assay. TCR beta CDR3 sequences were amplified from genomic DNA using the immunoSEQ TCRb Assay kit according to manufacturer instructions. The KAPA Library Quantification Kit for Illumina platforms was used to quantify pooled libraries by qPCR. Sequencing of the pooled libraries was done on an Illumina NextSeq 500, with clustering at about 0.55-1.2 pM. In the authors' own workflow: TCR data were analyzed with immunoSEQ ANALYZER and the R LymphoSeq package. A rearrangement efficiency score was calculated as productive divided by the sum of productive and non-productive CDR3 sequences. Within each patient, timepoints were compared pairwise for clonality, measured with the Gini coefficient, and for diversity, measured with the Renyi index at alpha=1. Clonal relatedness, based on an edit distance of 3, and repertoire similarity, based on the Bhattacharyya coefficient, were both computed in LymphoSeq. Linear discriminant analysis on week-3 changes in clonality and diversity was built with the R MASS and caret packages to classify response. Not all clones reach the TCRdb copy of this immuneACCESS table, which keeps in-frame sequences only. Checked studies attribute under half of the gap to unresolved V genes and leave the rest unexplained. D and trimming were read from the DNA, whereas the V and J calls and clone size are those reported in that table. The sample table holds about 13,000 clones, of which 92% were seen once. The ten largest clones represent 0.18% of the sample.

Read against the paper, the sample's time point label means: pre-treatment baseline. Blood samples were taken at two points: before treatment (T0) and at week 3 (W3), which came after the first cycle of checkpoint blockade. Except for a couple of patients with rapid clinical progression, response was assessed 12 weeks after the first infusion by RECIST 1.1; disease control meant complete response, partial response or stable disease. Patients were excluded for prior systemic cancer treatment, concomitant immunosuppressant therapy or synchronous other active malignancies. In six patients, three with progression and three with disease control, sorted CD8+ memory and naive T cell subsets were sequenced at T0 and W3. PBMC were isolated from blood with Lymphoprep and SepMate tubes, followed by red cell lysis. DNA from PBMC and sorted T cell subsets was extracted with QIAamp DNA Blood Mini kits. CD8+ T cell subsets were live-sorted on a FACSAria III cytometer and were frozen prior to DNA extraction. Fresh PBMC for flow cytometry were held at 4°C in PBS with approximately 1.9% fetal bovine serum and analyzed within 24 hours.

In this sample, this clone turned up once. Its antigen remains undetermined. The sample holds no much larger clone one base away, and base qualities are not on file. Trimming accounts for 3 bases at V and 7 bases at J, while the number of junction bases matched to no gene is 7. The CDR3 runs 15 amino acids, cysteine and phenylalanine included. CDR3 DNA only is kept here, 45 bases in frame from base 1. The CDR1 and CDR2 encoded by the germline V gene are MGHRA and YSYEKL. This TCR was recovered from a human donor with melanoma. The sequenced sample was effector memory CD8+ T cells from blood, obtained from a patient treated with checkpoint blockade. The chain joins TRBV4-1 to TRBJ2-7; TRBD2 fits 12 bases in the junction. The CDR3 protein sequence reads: CASSHRLAGVWEQYF. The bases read TGCGCCAGCAGCCATAGACTAGCGGGAGTATGGGAGCAGTACTTC.